Shown below are 26 T cell receptor beta chains from a single sample sequenced in a study of metastatic and nonmetastatic thyroid tumors (dated by TCRdb to 2019 to 2021). The library was built by means of PCR. Data came from an Illumina HiSeq 4000. Using fastp trimming at Q25 and MiXCR clonotype assembly, TCRdb reanalyzed the public sequencing data and kept in-frame beta chains. The sample contains around 41,000 clones, about 3.3% of them found a single time. More than 7.5% of the sample rests with the top ten. No treatment had been received by any patient before thyroid surgery. Input material: blood. These receptors originate from a female donor with papillary thyroid cancer or a benign thyroid nodule (not recorded which). Some clones in this sample may be carry-over from other donors' samples.

This clone was recorded many times. This chain uses TRBV6-1 with TRBJ1-4, with D perhaps TRBD1 (5 bases). Trimming took off 8 bases at V and 4 bases at J, with 17 bases between the two ends. This CDR3 region has 15 residues. Germline values: CDR1 MNHNS, CDR2 SASEGT. The CDR3 DNA sequence: TGTGCCAGCGGGGATATCGGGACGTATAATGAAAAACTGTTTTTT. Translating gives CASGDIGTYNEKLFF.

The chain couples TRBV6-1 to TRBJ2-2; D is undetermined. V lost 2 bases, J lost 4 bases, and 14 bases lay in between. The CDR3 consists of 16 residues. Germline V gene sequence: CDR1 MNHNS, CDR2 SASEGT. The CDR3 coding sequence is TGTGCCAGCAGTGAAAGGGTCGACACGGTCACCGGGGAGCTGTTTTTT. Its protein product is CASSERVDTVTGELFF.

This clone was observed a handful of times. The J gene is TRBJ1-6, the V gene TRBV6-2 or TRBV6-3, with no clear D. The CDR3 sequence is 15 residues long. The germline V and J ends were trimmed by 2 bases and 5 bases, with 10 bases remaining between them. The germline V gene encodes CDR1 MNHEY and CDR2 SVGEGT. The CDR3 loop reads CASSYRQINNSPLHF. The CDR3 DNA follows: TGTGCCAGCAGTTACCGGCAGATTAATAATTCACCCCTCCACTTT.

A word on this clone: This could be a read error, since a much larger clone is one nucleotide away. This sample also contains other DNA sequences that code for the same CDR3. The chain carries TRBV4-2 and TRBJ1-5, with TRBD1 matching over 8 bases. Germline CDR1 reads LGHNA; CDR2 reads YNFKEQ. The CDR3 consists of 16 residues. Losses at the gene ends were 3 bases for V and 2 bases for J; bases not matched to a gene: 6. The CDR3 nucleotides are TGTGCCAGCAGCCAGGGGACAGGTGGGCGCAATCAGCCCCAGCATTTT. Its translation: CASSQGTGGRNQPQHF.

This clone was observed many times. The CDR3 spells CASSQGAGQGAYEQYF. The CDR3 nucleotides are TGTGCCAGCAGCCAAGGGGCGGGACAGGGTGCCTACGAGCAGTACTTC. The chain has TRBV3-1 and TRBJ2-7; 9 bases are a match to TRBD1. From germline, CDR1 is LGHDT and CDR2 YNNKEL (reference sequence). The CDR3 is 16 residues long. V lost 1 base, J lost 2 bases, and 6 bases stayed unmatched.

This clone has a handful of counts. The missing conserved phenylalanine or tryptophan at the end of this CDR3 makes a read error likely. It is unclear where the CDR3 begins or ends on the DNA, so no DNA is shown, and the CDR3 is as TCRdb lists it. The chain recombines TRBV7-9 with TRBJ2-2; no DNA check was done on the table's D call, TRBD1. The CDR3 spans 15 amino acids, including both terminal residues. CDR1 is SEHNR, CDR2 FQNEAQ, per germline (reference sequence). CDR3 region: CASSLGSTAARELLV.

V usage is TRBV6-1 and J usage is TRBJ1-5; TRBD1 might be the D (5 bases). The germline gives CDR1 MNHNS, CDR2 SASEGT. V lost 6 bases to trimming and J lost 2 bases, with 11 bases between them. This CDR3 has 14 residues. The CDR3 sequence is CASSRRGGNQPQHF. The CDR3 nucleotides are TGTGCCAGCAGCCGACGAGGGGGCAATCAGCCCCAGCATTTT.

The chain couples TRBV6-1 to TRBJ1-5; D not resolved. V was pared by 3 bases and J by 5 bases, with 5 bases between. Germline V gene data show CDR1 as MNHNS and CDR2 as SASEGT. This CDR3 spans 12 amino acids. The CDR3: CASSESHQPQHF. DNA of the CDR3: TGTGCCAGCAGTGAGAGCCATCAGCCCCAGCATTTT.

This rearrangement joins TRBV12-3 or TRBV12-4 to TRBJ2-1; 10 nucleotides match TRBD2. The CDR3 consists of 16 residues. The V and J ends lost 3 bases and 5 bases, in that order; junction bases with no gene match: 7. The CDR3 DNA is TGTGCCAGCAGTTTCGGTACTAGCGGGGTTAACAATGAGCAGTTCTTC. Translated, it gives CASSFGTSGVNNEQFF.

The rearrangement joins TRBV7-9 to TRBJ1-2; D is perhaps TRBD1 (5 bases). The CDR3 sequence is 13 residues long. V lost 4 bases, J lost 4 bases, and 10 bases lay in between. Per the germline V gene, CDR1 is SEHNR and CDR2 is FQNEAQ (reference sequence). This CDR3 reads CASSSRESYGYTF. CDR3 nucleotide sequence: TGTGCCAGCAGCTCCAGGGAAAGCTATGGCTACACCTTC.

Comments on this clone: This may be a read error, as it is one base from a much larger clone. The V gene is TRBV15, the J gene TRBJ1-3; D is ambiguous. Germline V lookup: CDR1 LNHNV, CDR2 YYDKDF (reference sequence). This CDR3 is 16 amino acids long. The germline V and J ends were trimmed by 5 bases and 0 bases, with 14 bases remaining between them. The CDR3 DNA reads TGTGCCACCAGCGGAGTGTTGGCGTCCTCTGGAAACACCATATATTTT. Protein product: CATSGVLASSGNTIYF.

This clone was observed a handful of times. The chain carries TRBV6-1 and TRBJ2-7; D is uncertain. The CDR3 has 13 residues. Germline V gives CDR1 MNHNS, CDR2 SASEGT. Trimming stripped 2 bases from V and 6 bases from J, with 11 bases between. The CDR3 loop reads CASSEPPVSEQYF. CDR3 in DNA: TGTGCCAGCAGTGAACCCCCCGTTAGCGAGCAGTACTTC.

This clone was found a few times. The chain uses TRBV5-1 and TRBJ2-5, with 7 bases identical to TRBD2. The V segment lost 1 base and the J segment 3 bases; nucleotides outside the gene matches: 6. The CDR3 totals 15 residues. In germline, CDR1 is SGHRS, CDR2 YFSETQ. As DNA, the CDR3 is TGCGCCAGCAGCTTGTTGGGAGGGCCCAAAGAGACCCAGTACTTC. Residues: CASSLLGGPKETQYF.

At least ten counts were recorded for this clone. The chain recombines TRBV9 with TRBJ1-3; no clear D gene. The CDR3 is 12 amino acids. Per germline, CDR1 SGDLS and CDR2 YYNGEE. Deletions cut 4 bases from V and 4 bases from J, with 6 bases between. The CDR3 is CASSFGGNTIYF. The CDR3 DNA reads TGTGCCAGCAGCTTCGGAGGAAACACCATATATTTT.

This clone was seen many times. The J gene is TRBJ2-1, the V gene TRBV6-1; 10 bases fit TRBD2. Losses at the gene ends were 4 bases for V and 9 bases for J; bases not matched to a gene: 6. Germline CDR1 MNHNS, CDR2 SASEGT. The CDR3 loop spans 14 amino acids. The CDR3: CASSASGRGLEQFF. CDR3 coding DNA: TGTGCCAGCAGTGCTAGCGGGAGAGGTCTTGAGCAGTTCTTC.

This clone was detected many times. A read error may be the cause here, since a much bigger clone is one base away. The chain uses TRBV11-3 and TRBJ2-7, with D uncertain. V lost 5 bases, J lost 3 bases, and 5 bases lay in between. CDR1 SGHNT and CDR2 YENEEA come from the germline V gene. This CDR3 spans 11 amino acids. The chain's CDR3 is CASSLFYEQYF. CDR3 bases: TGTGCCAGCAGCCTCTTCTACGAGCAGTACTTC.

The V and J genes are TRBV28 and TRBJ2-7; 13 bases are a match to TRBD2. V lost 5 bases, J lost 0 bases, and 4 bases stayed unmatched. This CDR3 is 16 amino acids long. Germline values: CDR1 MDHEN, CDR2 SYDVKM. CDR3 residues: CASSPGLAGASYEQYF. The DNA of the CDR3 is TGTGCCAGCAGTCCTGGACTAGCGGGAGCCTCCTACGAGCAGTACTTC.

There are many counts of this clone. The gene calls are TRBV4-2 and TRBJ2-7; 11 nucleotides agree with TRBD1. After removal of 2 bases from V and 7 bases from J, the junction contained 10 bases not matched to a gene. In germline, CDR1 is LGHNA, CDR2 YNFKEQ. The CDR3 runs 16 residues. As DNA, the CDR3 is TGTGCCAGCAGCCAAACCCGGACAGGGGGCTCCATAGAGCAGTACTTC. It encodes CASSQTRTGGSIEQYF.

This clone was observed many times. The chain couples TRBV13 to TRBJ2-4; TRBD2 matches 7 bases. Germline lookup yields CDR1 PRHDT and CDR2 FYEKMQ (reference sequence). Losses at the gene ends were 3 bases for V and 2 bases for J; bases not matched to a gene: 7. This CDR3 spans 16 amino acids. CDR3 amino acids: CASSFPTSRSKNIQYF. CDR3 nucleotides: TGTGCCAGCAGCTTCCCGACTAGCCGGTCCAAAAACATTCAGTACTTC.

There are many counts of this clone. The chain has TRBV20-1 and TRBJ2-5; D may correspond to TRBD1 or TRBD2 (5 bases each). V lost 6 bases and J 1 base, leaving 15 bases between the germline ends. CDR1 is DFQATT and CDR2 is SNEGSKA in the germline V gene (reference sequence). This CDR3 region has 14 residues. The CDR3 DNA reads as TGCAGTGCCGAAGCCGGGGCCTCCCAAGAGACCCAGTACTTC. Amino acid sequence: CSAEAGASQETQYF.

This clone has a count of ten or more. The chain joins TRBV15 to TRBJ1-2; D ambiguous. The germline V and J ends were trimmed by 5 bases and 2 bases, with 15 bases remaining between them. This CDR3 has 15 amino acids. Germline V gives CDR1 LNHNV, CDR2 YYDKDF (reference sequence). The CDR3 sequence is CATSQQTPENYGYTF. Here the CDR3 DNA reads TGTGCCACCAGCCAACAGACCCCGGAAAACTATGGCTACACCTTC.

There are many counts of this clone. The chain joins TRBV6-6 to TRBJ1-3; 7 bases are a match to TRBD1. This CDR3 region has 18 residues. Germline V lookup: CDR1 MNHNY, CDR2 SVGAGI (reference sequence). Trimming removed 0 bases from V and 0 bases from J; junction bases left unmatched: 8. In nucleotides, the CDR3 is TGTGCCAGCAGTTACTCACAGGGGTCTACTTTCTCTGGAAACACCATATATTTT. Translating it yields CASSYSQGSTFSGNTIYF.

This clone has more than one count but fewer than ten. The V gene is TRBV6-1, the J gene TRBJ2-7, with unresolved D. The V end lost 7 bases, the J end lost 3 bases, and 13 bases lay between the germline ends. CDR3 size: 13 residues. CDR1 is MNHNS and CDR2 is SASEGT in the germline V gene. The CDR3 loop reads CASTRHDLYEQYF. The CDR3 bases are TGTGCCAGCACCCGCCATGATCTCTACGAGCAGTACTTC.

This clone has more than one count but fewer than ten. V is TRBV6-2 or TRBV6-3 and J is TRBJ2-5; a weak D match, TRBD2 (6 bases). CDR3 length: 14 residues. Trimming left V 6 bases short and J 2 bases short, with 13 bases between. The germline gives CDR1 MNHEY, CDR2 SVGEGT. CDR3 DNA sequence: TGTGCCAGCAGCGCGGGACGGCTGCAAGAGACCCAGTACTTC. This gives the protein CASSAGRLQETQYF.

The V call is TRBV2, the J call TRBJ1-6, with D unresolved. The ends were cut back, 6 bases at V and 0 bases at J, with 9 bases in the middle. The CDR3 is 15 residues long. Germline CDR1 SNHLY, CDR2 FYNNEI. The CDR3 sequence is CASSRTGSYNSPLHF. In DNA form, the CDR3 reads TGTGCCAGCAGCCGAACGGGCTCCTATAATTCACCCCTCCACTTT.

J is TRBJ1-2 and V is TRBV12-3 or TRBV12-4; weak D call: TRBD1 (5 bases). V was cut by 6 bases and J by 0 bases, with 14 bases left in between. The CDR3 covers 15 residues. The CDR3 coding sequence is TGTGCCAGCAGCCTCCTCCCGACAGCTAACTATGGCTACACCTTC. It codes for CASSLLPTANYGYTF.